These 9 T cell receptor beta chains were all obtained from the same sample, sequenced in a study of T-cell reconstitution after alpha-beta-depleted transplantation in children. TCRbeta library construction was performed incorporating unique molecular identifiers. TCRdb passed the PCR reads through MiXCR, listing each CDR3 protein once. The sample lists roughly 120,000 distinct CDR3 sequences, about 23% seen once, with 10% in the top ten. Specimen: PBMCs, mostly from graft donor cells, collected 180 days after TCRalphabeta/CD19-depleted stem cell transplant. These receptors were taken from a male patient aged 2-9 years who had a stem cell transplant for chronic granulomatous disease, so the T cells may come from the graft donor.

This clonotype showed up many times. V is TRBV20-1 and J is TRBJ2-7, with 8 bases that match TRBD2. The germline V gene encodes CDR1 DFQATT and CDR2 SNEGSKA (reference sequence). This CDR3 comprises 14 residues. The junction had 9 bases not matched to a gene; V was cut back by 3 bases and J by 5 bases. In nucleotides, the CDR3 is TGCAGTGCTAGGGGGGAGCGGGAGTATGACGAGCAGTACTTC. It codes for CSARGEREYDEQYF.

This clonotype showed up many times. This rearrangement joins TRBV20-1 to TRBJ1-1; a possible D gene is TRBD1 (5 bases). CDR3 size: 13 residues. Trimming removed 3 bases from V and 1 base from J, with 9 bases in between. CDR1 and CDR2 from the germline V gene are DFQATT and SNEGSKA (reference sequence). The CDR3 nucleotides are TGCAGTGCTAGCCATCAGGGGAACACTGAAGCTTTCTTT. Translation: CSASHQGNTEAFF.

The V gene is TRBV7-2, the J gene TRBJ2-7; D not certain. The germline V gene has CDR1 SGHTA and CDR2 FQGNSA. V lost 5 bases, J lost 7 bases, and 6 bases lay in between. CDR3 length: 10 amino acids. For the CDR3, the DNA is TGTGCCAGCAGCGGTGGGGAGCAGTACTTC. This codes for CASSGGEQYF.

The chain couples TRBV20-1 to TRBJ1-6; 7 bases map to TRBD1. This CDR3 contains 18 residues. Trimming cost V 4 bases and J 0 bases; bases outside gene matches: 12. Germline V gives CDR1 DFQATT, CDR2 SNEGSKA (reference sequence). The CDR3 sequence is CSAIRTGRGGSYNSPLHF. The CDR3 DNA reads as TGCAGTGCTATTCGGACAGGAAGGGGCGGCTCCTATAATTCACCCCTCCACTTT.

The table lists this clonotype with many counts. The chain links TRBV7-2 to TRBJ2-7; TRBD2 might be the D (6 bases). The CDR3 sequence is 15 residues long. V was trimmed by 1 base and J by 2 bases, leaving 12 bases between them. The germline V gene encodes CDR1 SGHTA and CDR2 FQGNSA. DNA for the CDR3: TGTGCCAGCAGCTTAGGGCTAGCGAGGACCTACGAGCAGTACTTC. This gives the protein CASSLGLARTYEQYF. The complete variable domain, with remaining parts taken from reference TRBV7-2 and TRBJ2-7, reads GAGVSQSPSNKVTEKGKDVELRCDPISGHTALYWYRQSLGQGLEFLIYFQGNSAPDKSGLPSDRFSAERTGGSVSTLTIQRTQQEDSAVYLCASSLGLARTYEQYFGPGTRLTVT.

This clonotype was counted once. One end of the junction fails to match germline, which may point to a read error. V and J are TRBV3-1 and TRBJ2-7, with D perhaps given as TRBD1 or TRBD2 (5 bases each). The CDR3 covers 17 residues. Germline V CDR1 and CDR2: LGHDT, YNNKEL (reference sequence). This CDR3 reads CAISQTRTQNRTREQYF. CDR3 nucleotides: TGTGCCATCAGCCAAACCCGGACCCAAAACAGGACTCGCGAGCAGTACTTC.

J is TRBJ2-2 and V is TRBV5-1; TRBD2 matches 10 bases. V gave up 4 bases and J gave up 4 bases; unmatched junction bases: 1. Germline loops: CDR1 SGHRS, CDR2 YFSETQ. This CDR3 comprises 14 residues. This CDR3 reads CASSPSGSTGELFF. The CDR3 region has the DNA TGCGCCAGCAGCCCTAGCGGGAGCACCGGGGAGCTGTTTTTT. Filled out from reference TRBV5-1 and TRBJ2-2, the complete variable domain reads KAGVTQTPRYLIKTRGQQVTLSCSPISGHRSVSWYQQTPGQGLQFLFEYFSETQRNKGNFPGRFSGRQFSNSRSEMNVSTLELGDSALYLCASSPSGSTGELFFGEGSRLTVL.

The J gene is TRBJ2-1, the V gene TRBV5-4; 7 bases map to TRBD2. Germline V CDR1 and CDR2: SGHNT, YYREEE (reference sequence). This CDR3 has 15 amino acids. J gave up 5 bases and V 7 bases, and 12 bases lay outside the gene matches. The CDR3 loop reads CASRNDLADDNEQFF. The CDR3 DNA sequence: TGTGCCAGCCGGAACGACCTAGCGGATGACAATGAGCAGTTCTTC.

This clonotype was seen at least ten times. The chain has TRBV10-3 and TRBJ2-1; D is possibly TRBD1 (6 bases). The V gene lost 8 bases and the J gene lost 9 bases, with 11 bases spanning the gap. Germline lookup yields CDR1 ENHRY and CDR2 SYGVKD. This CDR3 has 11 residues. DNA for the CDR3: TGTGCCATCGGTCAGGGGACTGAGCAGTTCTTC. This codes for CAIGQGTEQFF.